A selection of T cell receptor beta chains follows, all from one sample in a study of T cells in Graves' hyperthyroidism and ophthalmopathy. Via MiXCR, TCRdb re-called the multiplex PCR reads, giving one row per CDR3 protein. The top ten hold 17% of the sample, which has roughly 530,000 distinct CDR3 sequences, 15% to 20% seen once. Sequenced input: blood. These receptors originate from a woman under 30 with Graves' ophthalmopathy. The CDR3 runs from the conserved cysteine through the conserved F or W. Each record gives: clone size, J gene, V gene, D gene, CDR3 protein, CDR3 DNA. A D gene is named only where the DNA matches it firmly. Part of the rows lack a size; the others show once, few, many or a class for expanded clones.

NA	TRBJ2-5	TRBV6-1	NA	CASGMTVQETQYF	TGTGCCAGCGGCATGACAGTACAAGAGACCCAGTACTTC
many	TRBJ2-1	TRBV28	TRBD1	CAIEQAGTGVNNEQFF	TGTGCCATCGAGCAGGCCGGGACAGGGGTGAACAATGAGCAGTTCTTC
many	TRBJ2-7	TRBV7-8	NA	CASSLVSGSHEQYF	TGTGCCAGCAGCTTAGTGTCAGGGTCCCACGAGCAGTACTTC
few	TRBJ1-4	TRBV5-1	TRBD1	CASSKQPSIRDRGEKLFF	TGCGCCAGCAGCAAACAACCCAGTATACGGGACAGGGGGGAAAAACTGTTTTTT
many	TRBJ1-1	TRBV3-1	TRBD1	CASSQTGQGTGAFF	TGTGCCAGCAGCCAAACCGGACAGGGGACGGGAGCTTTCTTT
NA	TRBJ1-2	TRBV10-3	TRBD1	CAINDTPGTGFYGYTF	TGTGCCATCAATGATACCCCCGGGACAGGGTTCTATGGCTACACCTTC
NA	TRBJ2-7	TRBV28	NA	CAGSKLSISYEQYF	TGTGCCGGCAGCAAACTTAGCATCTCCTACGAGCAGTACTTC
many	TRBJ1-1	TRBV20-1	NA	CSASQGNPEAFF	TGCAGTGCTAGTCAGGGGAATCCTGAAGCTTTCTTT
few	TRBJ1-1	TRBV7-3	NA	CASSSIGRSSKTEAFF	TGTGCCAGCAGCTCGATAGGGCGCAGCTCGAAGACTGAAGCTTTCTTT
many	TRBJ2-7	TRBV7-2	TRBD1	CASSLTGTGPYEQYF	TGTGCCAGCAGCCTTACCGGGACAGGGCCCTACGAGCAGTACTTC
NA	TRBJ1-1	TRBV3-1	NA	CASSGLGDTEAFF	TGTGCCAGCAGCGGTCTCGGGGACACTGAAGCTTTCTTT
NA	TRBJ2-2	TRBV28	NA	CASSLFYTGELFF	TGTGCCAGCAGTTTATTTTACACCGGGGAGCTGTTTTTT
many	TRBJ1-2	TRBV2	TRBD1	CASSEVGQGNGYTF	TGTGCCAGCAGTGAAGTGGGACAGGGGAATGGCTACACCTTC
many	TRBJ2-3	TRBV27	TRBD1	CASRVTYTGASTDTQYF	TGTGCCAGCAGGGTTACGTATACAGGGGCGAGCACAGATACGCAGTATTTT
NA	TRBJ1-2	TRBV12-3/TRBV12-4	NA	CASSFSAGDFWTLPGYTF	TGTGCCAGCAGTTTTTCAGCGGGGGACTTTTGGACCTTGCCTGGCTACACCTTC
few	TRBJ2-5	TRBV7-9	NA	CASSLGQAATMETQYF	TGTGCCAGCAGCTTAGGTCAAGCGGCGACTATGGAGACCCAGTACTTC
few	TRBJ2-7	TRBV5-1	NA	CASSFRSASYEQYF	TGCGCCAGCAGCTTTCGTAGCGCCTCCTACGAGCAGTACTTC